This TCR beta chain was observed in a study of blood T cells in healthy people across ages. Study-level background: Capture via template switching afforded approximately one barcoded beta molecule per two T cells.

The germline gives CDR1 SGHRS, CDR2 YFSETQ. The CDR3 runs 15 residues. Next came a second PCR, run for 7 to 11 cycles, which used a sample-barcoded 5' primer along with a J-beta primer mix. TCRdb recomputed calls from the 5' RACE reads with MiXCR, one row per CDR3 protein. The table records 1.5 million to 2 million distinct CDR3 sequences, roughly 50% of them present only once. Aged roughly 6 to 100, donors were systemically healthy Caucasians from Russia. Total RNA amounts of at least 6 micrograms were extracted per sample. This sequence was found in a woman in her forties in good health. The chain combines TRBV5-1 with TRBJ2-1; 9 bases match TRBD2. The J call is doubtful: the DNA matches TRBJ2-7 better. Specimen: blood. DNA of the CDR3: TGCGCCAGCAGGTCTGCAGCGGGGGGCTACAATGAGCAGTACTTC. The encoded protein is CASRSAAGGYNEQYF.